A selection of T cell receptor beta chains follows, all from one sample in a study of blood T cell repertoires in COVID-19. Repertoires were generated with immunoSEQ multiplex PCR, while TCRdb's copy carries only in-frame clones and drops some. This table has around 400,000 clones, 70% to 90% appearing once. Sequencing was done on a sample of peripheral blood. The receptor set was obtained from a middle-aged man with acute or convalescent COVID-19. CDR3s include the opening cysteine and the closing phenylalanine or tryptophan. The order of the fields is clone size, CDR3 length, V gene, CDR3 protein. Rows give clone size only sometimes, using once, few, many, or a class for an expanded clone.

-	14	TRBV9	CASSVGLARETQYF
once	13	TRBV7-2	CASSSGLHSPLHF
-	15	TRBV7-3	CASSKLAGEKNEQFF
few	16	TRBV3-1/TRBV3-2	CASSRVTTGGNTEAFF
-	15	TRBV21-1	CASSLTDRSNTEAFF
-	17	TRBV2	CASSANPGQRYTDTQYF
-	14	TRBV27	CASSFRDRFSGYTF
-	15	TRBV5-1	CASSFRGLGNTEAFF
-	12	TRBV27	CASSFFPQEQYF
-	16	TRBV25-1	CASSEDLAGRQETQYF
-	13	TRBV6-5	CASSPGGNQPQHF
-	14	TRBV27	CASSLTSGLSEQYF
-	14	TRBV7-3	CASSSPSEGREQFF
-	13	TRBV6-5	CASAQGNTGELFF
-	12	TRBV11-2	CASSSQGNGYTF
-	14	TRBV19	CASNTDRTNYGYTF
once	12	TRBV2	CASSEGRETQYF
-	16	TRBV11-3	CASSPFWDTETEKLFF
few	15	TRBV5-4	CASSSDPVTDQPQHF
-	13	TRBV30	CAWTGQGYNEQFF
-	15	TRBV6-4	CASTSVGGDSYEQYF
-	14	TRBV15	CATSRDRDFYGYTF
-	17	TRBV14	CASSQGSPRAGNTEAFF
-	13	TRBV27	CASSQGQRGGYTF
-	20	TRBV7-3	CASSLASGDYPSSNTGELFF
-	15	TRBV9	CASSVDSLAGGAQFF
-	16	TRBV7-2	CASIRVGGASYNEQFF
-	13	TRBV11-2	CASSLGQGPEAFF
-	15	TRBV28	CASRSSVGLTEPQHF
-	15	TRBV2	CASSETGLFADTQYF
-	14	TRBV28	CASSSTGGWYEQYF
-	16	TRBV7-2	CASTPPGTGSPYGYTF
-	14	TRBV30	CAWSPVTGVQPQHF
-	15	TRBV27	CASSWSAANTYEQYF
-	14	TRBV5-5	CASRPYGDSDGYTF
-	13	TRBV6-6	CASSYRGEYEQYF
-	14	TRBV5-6	CASSLNTGANVLTF
-	17	TRBV9	CASSPLPSGGTGNTIYF